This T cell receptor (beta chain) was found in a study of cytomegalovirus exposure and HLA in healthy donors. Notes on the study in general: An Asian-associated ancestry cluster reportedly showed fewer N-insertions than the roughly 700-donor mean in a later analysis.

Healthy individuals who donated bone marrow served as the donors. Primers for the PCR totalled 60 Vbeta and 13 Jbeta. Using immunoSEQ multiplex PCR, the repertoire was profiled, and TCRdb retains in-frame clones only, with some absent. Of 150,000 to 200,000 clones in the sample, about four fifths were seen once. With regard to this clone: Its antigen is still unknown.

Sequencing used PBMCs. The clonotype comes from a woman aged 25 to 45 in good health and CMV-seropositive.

CDR3 DNA sequence: TGTGCCAGCAGTTCACTCAGGGTGACTGTAAATCAGCCCCAGCATTTT. Translated, it gives CASSSLRVTVNQPQHF. The chain combines TRBV6-6 with TRBJ1-5, with D possibly TRBD1 on 5 matching bases. CDR1 is MNHNY and CDR2 is SVGAGI in the germline V gene (reference sequence). V gave up 4 bases and J gave up 4 bases, with 17 bases separating them. The CDR3 contains 16 residues.